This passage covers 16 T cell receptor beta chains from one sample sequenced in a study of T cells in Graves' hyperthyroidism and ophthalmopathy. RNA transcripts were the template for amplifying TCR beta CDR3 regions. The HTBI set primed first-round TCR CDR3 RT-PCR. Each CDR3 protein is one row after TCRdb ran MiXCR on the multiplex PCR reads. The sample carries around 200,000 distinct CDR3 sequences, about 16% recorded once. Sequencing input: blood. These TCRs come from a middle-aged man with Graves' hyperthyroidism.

CDR3 nucleotides: TGTGCCAGCAGTCCAAGCCGAACAGGGGCCTACAATGAGCAGTTCTTC. This translates into CASSPSRTGAYNEQFF. The genes are TRBV25-1 and TRBJ2-1, with 7 bases that match TRBD1. V gave up 5 bases and J gave up 2 bases; unmatched junction bases: 9. Looked up from germline, CDR1 is MGHDK and CDR2 is SYGVNS. CDR3 length: 16 residues.

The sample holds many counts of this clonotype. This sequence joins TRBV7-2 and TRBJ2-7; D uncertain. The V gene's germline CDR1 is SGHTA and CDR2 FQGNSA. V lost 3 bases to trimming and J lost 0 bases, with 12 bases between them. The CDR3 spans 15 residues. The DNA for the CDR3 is TGTGCCAGCAGCTTTGGACGGTTAAGCTCCTACGAGCAGTACTTC. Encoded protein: CASSFGRLSSYEQYF. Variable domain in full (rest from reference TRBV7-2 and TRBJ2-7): GAGVSQSPSNKVTEKGKDVELRCDPISGHTALYWYRQSLGQGLEFLIYFQGNSAPDKSGLPSDRFSAERTGGSVSTLTIQRTQQEDSAVYLCASSFGRLSSYEQYFGPGTRLTVT.

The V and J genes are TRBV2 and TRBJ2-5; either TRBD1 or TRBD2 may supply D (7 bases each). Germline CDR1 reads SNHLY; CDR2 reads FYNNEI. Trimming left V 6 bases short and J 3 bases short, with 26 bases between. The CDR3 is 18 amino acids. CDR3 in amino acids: CASSLDGGGGGRKETQYF. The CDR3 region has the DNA TGTGCCAGCAGCTTAGATGGGGGGGGAGGGGGCCGAAAAGAGACCCAGTACTTC.

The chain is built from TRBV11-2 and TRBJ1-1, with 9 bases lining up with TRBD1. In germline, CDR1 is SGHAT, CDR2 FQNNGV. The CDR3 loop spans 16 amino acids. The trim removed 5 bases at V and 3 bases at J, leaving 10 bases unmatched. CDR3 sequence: CASSLIAWDRDTEAFF. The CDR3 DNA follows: TGTGCCAGCAGCCTGATAGCCTGGGACAGGGACACTGAAGCTTTCTTT.

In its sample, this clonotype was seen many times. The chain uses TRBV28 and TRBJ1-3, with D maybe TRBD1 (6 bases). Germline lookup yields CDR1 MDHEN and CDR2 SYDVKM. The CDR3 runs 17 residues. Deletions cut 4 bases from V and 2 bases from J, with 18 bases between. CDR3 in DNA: TGTGCCAGCAGTTCATGGGGGCAGATTTCAACTGGAAACACCATATATTTT. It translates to CASSSWGQISTGNTIYF.

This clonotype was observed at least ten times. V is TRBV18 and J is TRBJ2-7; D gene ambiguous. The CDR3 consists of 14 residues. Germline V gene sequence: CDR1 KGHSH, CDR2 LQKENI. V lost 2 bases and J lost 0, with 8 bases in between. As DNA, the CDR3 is TGTGCCAGCTCACCAGGGTCGACCTCCTACGAGCAGTACTTC. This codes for CASSPGSTSYEQYF.

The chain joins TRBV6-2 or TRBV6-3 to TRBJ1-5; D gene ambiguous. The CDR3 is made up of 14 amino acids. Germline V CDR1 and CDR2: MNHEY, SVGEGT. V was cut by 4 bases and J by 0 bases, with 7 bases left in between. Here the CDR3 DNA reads TGTGCCAGCAGTTCCGAGTATAGCAATCAGCCCCAGCATTTT. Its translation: CASSSEYSNQPQHF.

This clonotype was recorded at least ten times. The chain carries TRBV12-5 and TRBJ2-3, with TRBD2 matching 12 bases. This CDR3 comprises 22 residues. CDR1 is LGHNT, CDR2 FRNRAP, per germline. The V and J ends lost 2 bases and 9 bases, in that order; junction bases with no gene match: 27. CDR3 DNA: TGTGCTAGTGGTTTGCCCCGACTAGCGGGGGCGGAAACTAAGGCCCAAGATCGGACGCAGTATTTT. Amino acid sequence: CASGLPRLAGAETKAQDRTQYF.

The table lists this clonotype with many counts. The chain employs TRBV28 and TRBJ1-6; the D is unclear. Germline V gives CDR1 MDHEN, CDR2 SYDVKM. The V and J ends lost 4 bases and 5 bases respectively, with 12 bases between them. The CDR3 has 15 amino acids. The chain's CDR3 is CASSSRRRHNSPLHF. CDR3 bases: TGTGCCAGCAGTTCAAGACGGCGACATAATTCACCCCTCCACTTT.

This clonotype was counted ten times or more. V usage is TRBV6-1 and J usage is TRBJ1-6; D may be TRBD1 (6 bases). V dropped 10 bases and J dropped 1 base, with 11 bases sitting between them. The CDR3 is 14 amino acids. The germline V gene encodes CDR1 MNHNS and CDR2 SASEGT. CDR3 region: CAITRGSYNSPLHF. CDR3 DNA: TGTGCCATCACGAGGGGGTCCTATAATTCACCCCTCCACTTT.

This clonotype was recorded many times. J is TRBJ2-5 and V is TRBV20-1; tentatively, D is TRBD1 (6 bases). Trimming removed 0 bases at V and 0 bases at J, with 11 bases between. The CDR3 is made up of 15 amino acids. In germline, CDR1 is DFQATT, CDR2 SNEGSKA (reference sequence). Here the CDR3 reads CSAREVGAYQETQYF. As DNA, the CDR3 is TGCAGTGCTAGAGAGGTGGGGGCGTACCAAGAGACCCAGTACTTC.

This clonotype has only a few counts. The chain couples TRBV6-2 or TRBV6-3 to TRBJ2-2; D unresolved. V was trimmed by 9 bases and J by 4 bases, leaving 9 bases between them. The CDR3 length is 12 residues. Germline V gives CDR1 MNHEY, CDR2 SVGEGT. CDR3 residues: CASPLGTGELFF. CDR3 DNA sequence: TGTGCCAGTCCCCTGGGCACCGGGGAGCTGTTTTTT.

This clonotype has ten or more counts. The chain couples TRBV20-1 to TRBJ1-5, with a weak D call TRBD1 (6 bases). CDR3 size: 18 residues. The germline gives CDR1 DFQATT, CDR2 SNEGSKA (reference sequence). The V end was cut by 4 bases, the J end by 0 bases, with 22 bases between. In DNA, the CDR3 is TGCAGTGCTATCTTTAGACAGGCGACCCCTTATAGCAATCAGCCCCAGCATTTT. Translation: CSAIFRQATPYSNQPQHF.

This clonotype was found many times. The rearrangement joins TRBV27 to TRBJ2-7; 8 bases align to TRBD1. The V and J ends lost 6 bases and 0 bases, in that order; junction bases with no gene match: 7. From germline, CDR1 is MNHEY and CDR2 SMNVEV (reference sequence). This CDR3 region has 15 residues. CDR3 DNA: TGTGCCAGCAGGCTGACAGGGGACAACTCCTACGAGCAGTACTTC. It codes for CASRLTGDNSYEQYF.

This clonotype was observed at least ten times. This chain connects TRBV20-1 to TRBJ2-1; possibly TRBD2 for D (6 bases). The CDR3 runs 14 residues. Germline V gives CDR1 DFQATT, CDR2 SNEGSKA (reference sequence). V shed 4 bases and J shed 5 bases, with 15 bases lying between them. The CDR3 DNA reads TGCAGTGCTAAAGGCGGGGAGAGGAACAATGAGCAGTTCTTC. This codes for CSAKGGERNNEQFF.

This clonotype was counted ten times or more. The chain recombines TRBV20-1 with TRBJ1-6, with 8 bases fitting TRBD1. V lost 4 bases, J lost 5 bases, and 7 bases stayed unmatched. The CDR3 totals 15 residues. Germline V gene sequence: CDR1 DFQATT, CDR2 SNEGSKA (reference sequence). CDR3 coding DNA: TGCAGTGCTAAACAGGACAGGGTTAATAATTCACCCCTCCACTTT. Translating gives CSAKQDRVNNSPLHF.